Presented here are 27 T cell receptor beta chains from one specimen sequenced in a study of T cell repertoires in aging, cancer and after chemotherapy (dated by TCRdb to the late 2010s). Reads for this sample came from an Illumina MiSeq. Rearranged TRB sequences spanning V, D and J segments were amplified in a multiplex touch-down PCR with a mixed TRB-A/B primer pool. Using fastp at Q25 and MiXCR, TCRdb reprocessed the public reads and kept productive beta chains. When rows share a CDR3 protein, they turn into one entry using the most common DNA and genes. The sample table contains some 8,000 distinct CDR3 sequences; only one count was recorded for around 30% of them. The ten most abundant clones make up 9.5% to 12% of the sample. TCR beta rearrangements were amplified from genomic DNA extracted from peripheral blood rather than from sorted cells or RNA. Material for sequencing was blood. The source is a human donor in good health.

The rearrangement joins TRBV20-1 to TRBJ1-1; 8 positions match TRBD1. Germline CDR1 is DFQATT and CDR2 is SNEGSKA (reference sequence). This CDR3 spans 13 amino acids. J gave up 4 bases and V 3 bases, and 4 bases lay outside the gene matches. The CDR3 spells CSARGQAGTEAFF. DNA of the CDR3: TGCAGTGCTAGGGGACAGGCGGGCACTGAAGCTTTCTTT.

By share of the sample, this clonotype is medium-sized. The chain links TRBV29-1 to TRBJ1-1; 7 nucleotides match TRBD1. The CDR3 covers 13 residues. V was pared by 3 bases and J by 1 base, with 2 bases of the junction left unmatched. Germline lookup yields CDR1 SQVTM and CDR2 ANQGSEA. The CDR3 spells CSVEGTANTEAFF. In nucleotides, the CDR3 is TGCAGCGTTGAGGGGACAGCGAACACTGAAGCTTTCTTT.

This clonotype was seen a handful of times. The chain couples TRBV6-6 to TRBJ1-4, with D uncertain. Germline assignment: CDR1 MNHNY and CDR2 SVGAGI (reference sequence). CDR3 size: 15 residues. With 5 bases removed from V and 0 bases from J, the gap between germline ends came to 10 bases. The CDR3 DNA is TGTGCCAGCAGTGAGTCATCCGCAACTAATGAAAAACTGTTTTTT. It codes for CASSESSATNEKLFF.

The chain couples TRBV10-3 to TRBJ2-1; perhaps TRBD2 as D (6 bases). The V gene lost 0 bases and the J gene lost 14 bases, with 14 bases spanning the gap. Germline V lookup: CDR1 ENHRY, CDR2 SYGVKD. The CDR3 totals 13 residues. CDR3 coding DNA: TGTGCCATCAGTGAGTCGATAGCGGCCCTGGAGTTCTTC. Protein: CAISESIAALEFF.

The V gene is TRBV6-5, the J gene TRBJ2-5; 8 bases match TRBD2. The V segment lost 0 bases and the J segment 5 bases; nucleotides outside the gene matches: 11. Germline V gives CDR1 MNHEY, CDR2 SVGAGI. CDR3 length: 17 amino acids. CDR3 in amino acids: CASSYSERLALVETQYF. The CDR3 bases are TGTGCCAGCAGTTACTCAGAGCGACTAGCGCTCGTGGAGACCCAGTACTTC.

The chain carries TRBV6-2 or TRBV6-3 and TRBJ1-2, with 10 positions matching TRBD1. The CDR3 length is 17 residues. The germline V gene encodes CDR1 MNHEY and CDR2 SVGEGT. Losses at the gene ends were 2 bases for V and 0 bases for J; bases not matched to a gene: 6. The CDR3: CASSYPGQGRSNYGYTF. CDR3 DNA sequence: TGTGCCAGCAGTTACCCGGGACAGGGGCGCTCTAACTATGGCTACACCTTC.

This clonotype was observed a handful of times. CDR3: CASSPSPSSGWETQYF. DNA of the CDR3: TGTGCCAGCAGCCCCAGTCCGTCTAGCGGCTGGGAGACCCAGTACTTC. The chain uses TRBV7-6 and TRBJ2-5; 7 nucleotides match TRBD2. Germline CDR1 reads SGHVS; CDR2 reads FNYEAQ. V shed 5 bases, J shed 5 bases, and the junction held 14 bases outside the gene matches. The CDR3 consists of 16 residues.

This chain connects TRBV5-6 to TRBJ2-1; D is possibly TRBD2 (6 bases). Trimming stripped 2 bases from V and 8 bases from J, with 11 bases between. Germline CDR1 is SGHDT and CDR2 is YYEEEE. The CDR3 length is 13 residues. The CDR3 DNA is TGTGCCAGCAGCTTTACCGGGGAGGATGAGCAGTTCTTC. This gives the protein CASSFTGEDEQFF.

This clonotype is medium-sized by share. The chain is built from TRBV6-5 and TRBJ2-7, with D uncertain. The V gene's germline CDR1 is MNHEY and CDR2 SVGAGI. There are 11 residues in the CDR3. V gave up 7 bases and J gave up 3 bases, with 7 bases separating them. CDR3 region: CASTSGYEQYF. The DNA of the CDR3 is TGTGCCAGCACGTCCGGCTACGAGCAGTACTTC.

This chain links TRBV27 with TRBJ1-6; 7 bases fit TRBD1. The CDR3 contains 15 residues. Losses at the gene ends were 6 bases for V and 3 bases for J; bases not matched to a gene: 5. Germline V lookup: CDR1 MNHEY, CDR2 SMNVEV (reference sequence). The DNA of the CDR3 is TGTGCCAGCAGAGCAGGGGGGAACTATAATTCACCCCTCCACTTT. Translation gives CASRAGGNYNSPLHF.

In its sample, this clonotype is medium-sized. The chain joins TRBV6-5 to TRBJ2-5; D unresolved. Trimming removed 5 bases at V and 5 bases at J, with 6 bases between. CDR3 length: 11 residues. Germline CDR1 MNHEY, CDR2 SVGAGI. CDR3 residues: CASSQGETQYF. CDR3 coding DNA: TGTGCCAGCAGTCAAGGCGAGACCCAGTACTTC.

This chain joins TRBV19 and TRBJ2-4; D unclear. Trimming shortened V by 7 bases and J by 6 bases, and 13 bases separated the two germline ends. The CDR3 length is 13 residues. CDR1 is LNHDA, CDR2 SQIVND, per germline (reference sequence). CDR3 in amino acids: CASTPSDPNIQYF. As DNA, the CDR3 is TGTGCCAGTACCCCGTCGGACCCAAACATTCAGTACTTC.

The genes are TRBV6-2 or TRBV6-3 and TRBJ1-1; no definite D call. The germline gives CDR1 MNHEY, CDR2 SVGEGT. The CDR3 totals 13 residues. V lost 7 bases to trimming and J lost 1 base, with 10 bases between them. The CDR3 is CASTGFGNTEAFF. The CDR3, as DNA: TGTGCCAGCACGGGGTTCGGGAACACTGAAGCTTTCTTT.

The chain joins TRBV5-6 to TRBJ2-5; a possible D gene is TRBD1 (6 bases). CDR3 length: 14 amino acids. V dropped 4 bases and J dropped 5 bases, with 15 bases sitting between them. CDR1 is SGHDT and CDR2 is YYEEEE in the germline V gene. CDR3 region: CASSTPGQGETQYF. The CDR3 coding sequence is TGTGCCAGCAGCACCCCGGGCCAGGGGGAGACCCAGTACTTC. The complete variable domain, with remaining parts taken from reference TRBV5-6 and TRBJ2-5, reads DAGVTQSPTHLIKTRGQQVTLRCSPKSGHDTVSWYQQALGQGPQFIFQYYEEEERQRGNFPDRFSGHQFPNYSSELNVNALLLGDSALYLCASSTPGQGETQYFGPGTRLLVL.

The CDR3 nucleotides read TGTGCCAGCAGTGGGAGGTTGAGATGGAACTACGAGCAGTACTTC. It yields the protein CASSGRLRWNYEQYF. The V gene is TRBV6-1, the J gene TRBJ2-7; the D gene is possibly TRBD2 (5 bases). The CDR3 is made up of 15 amino acids. V was shortened by 4 bases and J by 3 bases, with 16 bases between the two germline ends. From germline, CDR1 is MNHNS and CDR2 SASEGT.

This clonotype has more than one count but fewer than ten. The chain has TRBV6-1 and TRBJ2-3; TRBD2 matches at 9 bases. V dropped 1 base and J dropped 3; count of bases not matched to a gene: 5. Germline V lookup: CDR1 MNHNS, CDR2 SASEGT. The CDR3 is 16 residues long. CDR3 region: CASSEEAGGGTDTQYF. In DNA, the CDR3 is TGTGCCAGCAGTGAAGAGGCGGGGGGGGGTACAGATACGCAGTATTTT.

A few counts support this clonotype. This chain joins TRBV6-5 and TRBJ1-5; D remains ambiguous. The CDR3 covers 17 residues. Deletions cut 5 bases from V and 1 base from J, with 18 bases between. CDR1 and CDR2 (germline): MNHEY, SVGAGI. The CDR3 coding sequence is TGTGCCAGCAGTCCCGTTGCGGGTAGACCGAGCAATCAGCCCCAGCATTTT. Residues: CASSPVAGRPSNQPQHF.

The CDR3 DNA reads as TGTGCCAACCACTTAAGTCAGCCCCAGCATTTT. This encodes CANHLSQPQHF. The rearrangement joins TRBV7-9 to TRBJ1-5; D gene uncertain. The CDR3 sequence is 11 residues long. Germline CDR1 SEHNR, CDR2 FQNEAQ (reference sequence). V dropped 10 bases and J dropped 6 bases, with 10 bases sitting between them. Full variable domain (remainder filled in from reference TRBV7-9 and TRBJ1-5): DTGVSQNPRHKITKRGQNVTFRCDPISEHNRLYWYRQTLGQGPEFLTYFQNEAQLEKSRLLSDRFSAERPKGSFSTLEIQRTEQGDSAMYLCANHLSQPQHFGDGTRLSIL.

This clonotype was seen a few times. The chain couples TRBV6-5 to TRBJ1-4; D is ambiguous. Per the germline V gene, CDR1 is MNHEY and CDR2 is SVGAGI. V lost 6 bases to trimming and J lost 0 bases, with 17 bases between them. The CDR3 extends over 17 amino acids. The CDR3 spells CASRIGSEVSTNEKLFF. CDR3 nucleotide sequence: TGTGCCAGCAGAATAGGTTCGGAGGTCTCAACTAATGAAAAACTGTTTTTT.

This clonotype was seen more than once but under ten times. Sequence at one end of the junction differs from germline and may be a read error. The V and J genes are TRBV12-3 or TRBV12-4 and TRBJ2-2; 10 bases fit TRBD2. The CDR3 loop spans 16 amino acids. CDR3 sequence reads: CASSSQRGGGTGEPFF. The CDR3 DNA is TGTGCCAGCAGTTCCCAGCGGGGGGGCGGCACCGGGGAGCCGTTTTTT.

The chain combines TRBV6-4 with TRBJ2-7, with TRBD1 matching over 7 bases. CDR3 size: 13 residues. Germline V gene lookup returns CDR1 MRHNA and CDR2 SNTAGT. The V segment lost 7 bases and the J segment 1 base; nucleotides outside the gene matches: 4. CDR3 nucleotide sequence: TGTGCCAGCAATAAGACAGGGTCCTACGAGCAGTACTTC. Translation gives CASNKTGSYEQYF.

This clonotype is labeled as medium-sized (0.01 to 0.1%). The chain employs TRBV19 and TRBJ2-3, with D possibly being TRBD1 or TRBD2 (5 bases each). The CDR3 is made up of 13 amino acids. V lost 6 bases and J lost 3, with 10 bases in between. CDR1 is LNHDA, CDR2 SQIVND, per germline (reference sequence). CDR3 DNA: TGTGCCAGTAGGGGGCTAGCTACAGATACGCAGTATTTT. It translates to CASRGLATDTQYF.

This chain connects TRBV24-1 to TRBJ2-5, with D tentatively TRBD2 (6 bases). The CDR3 consists of 13 residues. Between the trimmed V and J ends, which lost 8 bases and 3 bases, there was a span of 12 bases. Germline V gives CDR1 KGHDR, CDR2 SFDVKD. CDR3 sequence (DNA): TGTGCCACCAAAGGACTATTAGAAGAGACCCAGTACTTC. Translating gives CATKGLLEETQYF.

By share of the sample, this clonotype is medium-sized. V is TRBV29-1 and J is TRBJ1-2; D unresolved. Trimming took 4 bases from V and 6 from J, leaving 6 bases between them. Looked up from germline, CDR1 is SQVTM and CDR2 is ANQGSEA. This CDR3 comprises 10 residues. The CDR3 DNA reads as TGCAGCGTTGTTTGGGATGGCTACACCTTC. Translating it yields CSVVWDGYTF.

This clonotype is judged medium-sized. This chain connects TRBV15 to TRBJ1-6, with D perhaps matching TRBD1 (5 bases). V shed 0 bases and J shed 10 bases, with 16 bases lying between them. Per germline, CDR1 LNHNV and CDR2 YYDKDF (reference sequence). CDR3 length: 16 residues. The DNA for the CDR3 is TGTGCCACCAGCAGAGATCTTGGGGGTAAGGAGTCACCCCTCCACTTT. Its translation is CATSRDLGGKESPLHF.

This chain connects TRBV6-1 to TRBJ1-2, with 7 bases that match TRBD1. The trim removed 5 bases at V and 8 bases at J, leaving 11 bases unmatched. Germline CDR1 reads MNHNS; CDR2 reads SASEGT. CDR3 length: 14 amino acids. CDR3: CASSTTGVVGGYTF. In DNA, the CDR3 is TGTGCCAGCAGTACCACAGGGGTTGTGGGAGGCTACACCTTC.

Relative to its sample, this clonotype is large (0.1 to 1%). The chain has TRBV29-1 and TRBJ2-2, with D tentatively TRBD2 (5 bases). The CDR3 is made up of 13 amino acids. Trimming shortened V by 3 bases and J by 1 base, and 6 bases separated the two germline ends. Germline values: CDR1 SQVTM, CDR2 ANQGSEA. In nucleotides, the CDR3 is TGCAGCGTTGATCGGGGGAACACCGGGGAGCTGTTTTTT. It is translated as CSVDRGNTGELFF.